Here is one T cell receptor (beta chain) with its context. Germline CDR1 MGHDK, CDR2 SYGVNS. This CDR3 region has 13 residues. The V segment lost 4 bases and the J segment 8 bases; nucleotides outside the gene matches: 7. Methods used by the authors: Amplified reference gene primers provided the basis for estimating nucleated cell counts. Assay used: immunoSEQ multiplex PCR; TCRdb lists only in-frame clones, some missing. V and J calls and clone size are those listed in that table; D and trimming were worked out from the DNA. The sample includes tens of thousands of clones, approximately 86% of them seen just once. The source of the sample is a study of blood T cell repertoires in COVID-19. The wider study: COVID-19 samples from acute and convalescent phases originated in the United States, Italy and Spain. Sample material is recorded as cDNA or gDNA derived from T cells, B-cell-depleted T cells, or PBMCs.

The TCR originated in a woman aged 80 or older with acute or convalescent COVID-19. Material for sequencing was peripheral blood. The genes are TRBV25-1 and TRBJ1-2; 7 bases are a match to TRBD1. The CDR3 sequence: CASSARTGKGYTF. In DNA form, the CDR3 reads TGTGCCAGCAGTGCCCGGACAGGCAAAGGCTACACCTTC.